This entry lists 7 T cell receptor beta chains sequenced from one sample in a study of Ad26.COV2.S vaccination and SARS-CoV-2 variants (dated by TCRdb to about 2021). According to the study, the label for this sample's treatment or condition signals: approximately 18 received Ad26.COV2.S at low or high dose, single or two shots; about 5 received placebo; per-sample allocation not given. For vaccine and placebo recipients, the sequenced repertoires came from samples collected on day 63 after the first injection. Library preparation used the immunoSEQ multiplex PCR assay. TCRdb's version of the immuneACCESS table is confined to in-frame rearrangements and falls short of the full clone set. An unresolved V gene accounts for under half of the shortfall where checked; the remainder is of unknown origin. This sample lists roughly 380,000 clones; about 85% were detected once. 3% to 4% of the sample is taken by the ten largest.

The sample in question was peripheral blood, obtained in a trial of Ad26.COV2.S vaccine versus placebo. The receptors were gathered from a person between 18 and 60 years old who received the Ad26.COV2.S COVID-19 vaccine or a placebo.

V gene TRBV13 combines with J gene TRBJ2-3; D ambiguous. Per germline, CDR1 PRHDT and CDR2 FYEKMQ (reference sequence). This CDR3 is 13 amino acids long. Trimming left V 5 bases short and J 0 bases short, with 6 bases between. The DNA for the CDR3 is TGTGCCAGCAGCCCTAGTAGCACAGATACGCAGTATTTT. Its protein product is CASSPSSTDTQYF.

CDR3 region: CASSFLAGSTDTQYF. DNA for the CDR3: TGTGCCAGCAGCTTCTTAGCGGGGAGCACAGATACGCAGTATTTT. This chain connects TRBV5-5 to TRBJ2-3; 8 nucleotides match TRBD2. The CDR3 is made up of 15 amino acids. With V trimmed by 2 bases and J by 0 bases, 2 bases remained unmatched. Germline CDR1 SGHKS, CDR2 YYEKEE (reference sequence). The full variable domain, rest sourced from reference TRBV5-5 and TRBJ2-3, is DAGVTQSPTHLIKTRGQQVTLRCSPISGHKSVSWYQQVLGQGPQFIFQYYEKEERGRGNFPDRFSARQFPNYSSELNVNALLLGDSALYLCASSFLAGSTDTQYFGPGTRLTVL.

This chain connects TRBV11-2 to TRBJ2-1; D is uncertain. CDR1 and CDR2 from the germline V gene are SGHAT and FQNNGV. This CDR3 has 11 residues. V was pared by 5 bases and J by 8 bases, with 7 bases between. The CDR3 bases are TGTGCCAGCAGCCTTCCTGATGAGCAGTTCTTC. It specifies CASSLPDEQFF.

This rearrangement joins TRBV18 to TRBJ1-6; D gene unclear. Germline V gene data show CDR1 as KGHSH and CDR2 as LQKENI. The CDR3 has 13 amino acids. V lost 6 bases, J lost 9 bases, and 12 bases lay in between. DNA for the CDR3: TGTGCCAGCTCCGAACGAGGTCTTTCACCCCTCCACTTT. It is translated as CASSERGLSPLHF.

This clone is a singleton in its sample. The chain links TRBV5-1 to TRBJ2-7, with D unclear. The CDR3 runs to 14 residues. V shed 0 bases and J shed 6 bases, with 13 bases lying between them. Per the germline V gene, CDR1 is SGHRS and CDR2 is YFSETQ. In DNA, the CDR3 is TGCGCCAGCAGCTTGGTTTCCGGAGTTTCCGAGCAGTACTTC. Amino acids: CASSLVSGVSEQYF.

V usage is TRBV19 and J usage is TRBJ2-7; 14 bases match TRBD2. V shed 4 bases, J shed 1 base, and the junction held 9 bases outside the gene matches. Per germline, CDR1 LNHDA and CDR2 SQIVND (reference sequence). The CDR3 is made up of 18 amino acids. CDR3 bases: TGTGCCAGTAGTACCGGGACTAGCGGGAGAAAAGGGTCCTACGAGCAGTACTTC. It translates to CASSTGTSGRKGSYEQYF.

The chain has TRBV6-5 and TRBJ2-7; 10 nucleotides align to TRBD2. CDR1 and CDR2 (germline): MNHEY, SVGAGI. The CDR3 is 16 residues long. J gave up 4 bases and V 2 bases, and 8 bases lay outside the gene matches. CDR3: CASSYVASGRSYEQYF. DNA of the CDR3: TGTGCCAGCAGTTACGTGGCTAGCGGGAGAAGTTACGAGCAGTACTTC.